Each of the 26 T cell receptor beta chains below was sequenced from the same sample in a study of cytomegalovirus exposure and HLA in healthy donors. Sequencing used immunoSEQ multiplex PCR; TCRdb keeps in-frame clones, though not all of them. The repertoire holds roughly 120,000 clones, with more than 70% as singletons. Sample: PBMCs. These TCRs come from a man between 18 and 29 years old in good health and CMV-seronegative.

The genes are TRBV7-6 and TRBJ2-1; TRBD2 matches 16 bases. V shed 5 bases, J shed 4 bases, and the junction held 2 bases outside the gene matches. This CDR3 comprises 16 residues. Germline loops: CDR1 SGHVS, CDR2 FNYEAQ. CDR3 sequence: CASSEGLAGGYNEQFF. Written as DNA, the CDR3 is TGTGCCAGCAGCGAGGGACTAGCGGGGGGGTACAATGAGCAGTTCTTC.

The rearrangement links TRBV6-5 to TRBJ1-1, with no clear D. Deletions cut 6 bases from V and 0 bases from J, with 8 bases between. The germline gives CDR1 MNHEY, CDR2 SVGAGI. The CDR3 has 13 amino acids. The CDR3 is CASRSPVNTEAFF. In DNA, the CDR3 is TGTGCCAGCAGATCTCCCGTGAACACTGAAGCTTTCTTT.

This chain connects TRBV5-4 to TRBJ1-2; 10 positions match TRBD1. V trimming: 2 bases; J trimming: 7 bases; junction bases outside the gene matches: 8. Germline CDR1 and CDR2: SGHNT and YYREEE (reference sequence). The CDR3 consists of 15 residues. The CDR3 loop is CASSFFGTGAGGYTF. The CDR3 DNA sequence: TGTGCCAGCAGCTTCTTTGGGACAGGGGCAGGTGGCTACACCTTC.

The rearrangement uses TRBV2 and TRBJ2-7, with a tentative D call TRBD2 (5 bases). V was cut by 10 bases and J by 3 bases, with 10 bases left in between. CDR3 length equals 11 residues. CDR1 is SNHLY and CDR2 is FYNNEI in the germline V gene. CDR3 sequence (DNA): TGTGCCAAAGAGGGAGTCTACGAGCAGTACTTC. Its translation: CAKEGVYEQYF.

CDR3 DNA: TGTGCCAGCAGCTCAGGAAGCGGGAGAGTCTCCTACGAGCAGTACTTC. Its protein is CASSSGSGRVSYEQYF. This rearrangement joins TRBV11-2 to TRBJ2-7; 8 bases are a match to TRBD2. V lost 4 bases, J lost 0 bases, and 8 bases stayed unmatched. This CDR3 contains 16 residues. Germline V CDR1 and CDR2: SGHAT, FQNNGV.

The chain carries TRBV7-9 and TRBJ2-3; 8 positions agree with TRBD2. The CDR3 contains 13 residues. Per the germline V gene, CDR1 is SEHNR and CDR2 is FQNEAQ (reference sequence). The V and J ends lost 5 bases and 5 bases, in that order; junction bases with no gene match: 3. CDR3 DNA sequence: TGTGCCAGCAGCCCCCGGGGGGGAGATACGCAGTATTTT. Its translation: CASSPRGGDTQYF.

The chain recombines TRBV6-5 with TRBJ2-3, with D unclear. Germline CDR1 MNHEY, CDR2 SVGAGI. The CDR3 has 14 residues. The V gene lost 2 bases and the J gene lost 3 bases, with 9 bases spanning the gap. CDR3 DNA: TGTGCCAGCAGTTACGCCCGCGGAACAGATACGCAGTATTTT. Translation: CASSYARGTDTQYF.

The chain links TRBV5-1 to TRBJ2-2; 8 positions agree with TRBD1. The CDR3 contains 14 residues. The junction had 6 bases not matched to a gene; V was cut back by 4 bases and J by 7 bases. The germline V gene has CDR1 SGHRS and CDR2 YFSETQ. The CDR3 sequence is CASSKQGDDGELFF. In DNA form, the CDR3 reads TGCGCCAGCAGCAAACAGGGGGATGACGGGGAGCTGTTTTTT.

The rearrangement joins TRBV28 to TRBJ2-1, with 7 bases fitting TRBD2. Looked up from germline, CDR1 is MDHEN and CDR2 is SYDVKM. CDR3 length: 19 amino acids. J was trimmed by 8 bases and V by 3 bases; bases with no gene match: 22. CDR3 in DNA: TGTGCCAGCAGTTTTCACGGGAGGAGGATGGGACCCCCGATAGATGAGCAGTTCTTC. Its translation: CASSFHGRRMGPPIDEQFF.

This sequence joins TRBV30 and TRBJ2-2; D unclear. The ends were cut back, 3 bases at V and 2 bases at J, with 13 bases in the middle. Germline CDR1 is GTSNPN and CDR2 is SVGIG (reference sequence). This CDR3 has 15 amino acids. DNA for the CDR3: TGTGCCTGGAGAGGAGTAGACCAAAACACCGGGGAGCTGTTTTTT. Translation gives CAWRGVDQNTGELFF.

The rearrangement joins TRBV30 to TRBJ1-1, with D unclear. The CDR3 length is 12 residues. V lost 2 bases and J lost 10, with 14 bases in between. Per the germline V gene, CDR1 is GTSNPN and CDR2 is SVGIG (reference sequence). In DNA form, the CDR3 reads TGTGCCTGGAGTTCGACTGGAGTAGCAGCTTTCTTT. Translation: CAWSSTGVAAFF.

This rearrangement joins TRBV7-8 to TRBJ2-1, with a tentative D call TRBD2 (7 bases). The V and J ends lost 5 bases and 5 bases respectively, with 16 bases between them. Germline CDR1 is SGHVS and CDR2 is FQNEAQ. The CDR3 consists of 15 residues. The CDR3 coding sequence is TGTGCCAGCAGCAACAGGGCTAGCGGTGACAATGAGCAGTTCTTC. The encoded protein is CASSNRASGDNEQFF.

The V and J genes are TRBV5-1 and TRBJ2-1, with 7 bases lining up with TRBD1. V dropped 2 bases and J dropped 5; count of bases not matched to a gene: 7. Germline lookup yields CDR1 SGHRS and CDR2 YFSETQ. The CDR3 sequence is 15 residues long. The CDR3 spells CASSLTTGINNEQFF. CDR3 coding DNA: TGCGCCAGCAGCTTAACGACAGGGATTAACAATGAGCAGTTCTTC.

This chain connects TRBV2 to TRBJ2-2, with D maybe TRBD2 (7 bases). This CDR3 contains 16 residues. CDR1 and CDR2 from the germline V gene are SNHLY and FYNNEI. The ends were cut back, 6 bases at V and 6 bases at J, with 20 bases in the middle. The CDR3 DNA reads TGTGCCAGCAGAAATAGGGGAGGGGGTATTCCCGGGGAGCTGTTTTTT. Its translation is CASRNRGGGIPGELFF.

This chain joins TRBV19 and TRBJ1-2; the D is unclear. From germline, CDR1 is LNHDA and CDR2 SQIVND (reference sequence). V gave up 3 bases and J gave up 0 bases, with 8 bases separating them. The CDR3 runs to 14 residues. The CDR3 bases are TGTGCCAGTAGTATCCCACAGACTAACTATGGCTACACCTTC. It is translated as CASSIPQTNYGYTF.

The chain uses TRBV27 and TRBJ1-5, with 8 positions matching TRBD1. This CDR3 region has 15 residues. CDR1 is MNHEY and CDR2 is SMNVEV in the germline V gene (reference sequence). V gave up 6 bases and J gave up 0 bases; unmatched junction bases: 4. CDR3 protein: CASRGQAHSNQPQHF. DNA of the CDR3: TGTGCCAGCAGGGGACAGGCCCATAGCAATCAGCCCCAGCATTTT.

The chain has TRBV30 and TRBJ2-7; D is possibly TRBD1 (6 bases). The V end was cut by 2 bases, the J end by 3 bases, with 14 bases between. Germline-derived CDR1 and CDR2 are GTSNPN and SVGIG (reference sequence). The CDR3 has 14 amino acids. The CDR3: CAWSTGHQNYEQYF. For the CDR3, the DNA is TGTGCCTGGAGTACGGGACACCAAAACTACGAGCAGTACTTC. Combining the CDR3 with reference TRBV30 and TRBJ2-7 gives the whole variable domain SQTIHQWPATLVQPVGSPLSLECTVEGTSNPNLYWYRQAAGRGLQLLFYSVGIGQISSEVPQNLSASRPQDRQFILSSKKLLLSDSGFYLCAWSTGHQNYEQYFGPGTRLTVT.

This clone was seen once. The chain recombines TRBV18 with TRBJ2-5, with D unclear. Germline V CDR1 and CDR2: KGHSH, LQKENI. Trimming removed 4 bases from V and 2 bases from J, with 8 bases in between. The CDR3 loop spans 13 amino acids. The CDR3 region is CASSLVRQETQYF. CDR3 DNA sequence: TGTGCCAGCTCACTTGTACGGCAAGAGACCCAGTACTTC.

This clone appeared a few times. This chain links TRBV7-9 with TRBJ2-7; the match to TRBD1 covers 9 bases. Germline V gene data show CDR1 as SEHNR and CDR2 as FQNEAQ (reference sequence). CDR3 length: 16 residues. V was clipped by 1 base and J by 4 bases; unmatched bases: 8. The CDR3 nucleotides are TGTGCCAGCAGCTTAGTGGCTGGGGACAGGGATTACGAGCAGTACTTC. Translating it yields CASSLVAGDRDYEQYF.

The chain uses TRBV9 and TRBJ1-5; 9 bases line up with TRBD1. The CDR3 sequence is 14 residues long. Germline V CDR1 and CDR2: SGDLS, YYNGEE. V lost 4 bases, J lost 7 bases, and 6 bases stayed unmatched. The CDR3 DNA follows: TGTGCCAGCAGCCCTGGACAGGGGAACCAGCCCCAGCATTTT. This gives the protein CASSPGQGNQPQHF.

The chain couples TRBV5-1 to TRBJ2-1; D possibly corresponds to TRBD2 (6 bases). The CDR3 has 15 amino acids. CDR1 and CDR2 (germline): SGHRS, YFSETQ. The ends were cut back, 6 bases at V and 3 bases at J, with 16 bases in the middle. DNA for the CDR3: TGCGCCAGCACCGAACCTAGCGCTGGCTACAATGAGCAGTTCTTC. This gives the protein CASTEPSAGYNEQFF.

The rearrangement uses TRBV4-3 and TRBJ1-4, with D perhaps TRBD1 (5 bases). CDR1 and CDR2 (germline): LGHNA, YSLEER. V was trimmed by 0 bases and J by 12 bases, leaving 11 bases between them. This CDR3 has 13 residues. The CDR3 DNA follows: TGCGCCAGCAGCCAAGATCTGGGCAGGGAACTGTTTTTT. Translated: CASSQDLGRELFF.

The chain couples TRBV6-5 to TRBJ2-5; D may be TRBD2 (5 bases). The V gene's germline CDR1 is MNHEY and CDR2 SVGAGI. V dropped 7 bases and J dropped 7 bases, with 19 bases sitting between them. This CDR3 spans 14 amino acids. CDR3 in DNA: TGTGCCAGCACCAAAAACAGCGGCCCCGGGACCCAGTACTTC. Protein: CASTKNSGPGTQYF.

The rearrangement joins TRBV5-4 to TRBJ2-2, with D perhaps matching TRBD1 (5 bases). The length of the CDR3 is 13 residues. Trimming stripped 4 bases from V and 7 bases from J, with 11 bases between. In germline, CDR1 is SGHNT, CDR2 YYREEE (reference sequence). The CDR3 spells CASSGDRDGELFF. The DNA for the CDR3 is TGTGCCAGCAGCGGCGACAGAGACGGGGAGCTGTTTTTT.

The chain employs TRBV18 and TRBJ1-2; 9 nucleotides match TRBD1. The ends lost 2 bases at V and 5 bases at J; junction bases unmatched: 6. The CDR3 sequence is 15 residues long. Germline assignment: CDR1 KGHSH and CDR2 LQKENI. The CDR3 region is CASSPSGTGKYGYTF. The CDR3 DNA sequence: TGTGCCAGCTCACCATCCGGGACAGGGAAATATGGCTACACCTTC.

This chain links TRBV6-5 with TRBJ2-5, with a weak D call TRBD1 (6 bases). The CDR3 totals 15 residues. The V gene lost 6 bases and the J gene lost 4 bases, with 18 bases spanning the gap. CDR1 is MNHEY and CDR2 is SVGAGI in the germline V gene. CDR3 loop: CASRRLSIQGETQYF. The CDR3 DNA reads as TGTGCCAGCAGACGATTATCGATACAGGGAGAGACCCAGTACTTC.